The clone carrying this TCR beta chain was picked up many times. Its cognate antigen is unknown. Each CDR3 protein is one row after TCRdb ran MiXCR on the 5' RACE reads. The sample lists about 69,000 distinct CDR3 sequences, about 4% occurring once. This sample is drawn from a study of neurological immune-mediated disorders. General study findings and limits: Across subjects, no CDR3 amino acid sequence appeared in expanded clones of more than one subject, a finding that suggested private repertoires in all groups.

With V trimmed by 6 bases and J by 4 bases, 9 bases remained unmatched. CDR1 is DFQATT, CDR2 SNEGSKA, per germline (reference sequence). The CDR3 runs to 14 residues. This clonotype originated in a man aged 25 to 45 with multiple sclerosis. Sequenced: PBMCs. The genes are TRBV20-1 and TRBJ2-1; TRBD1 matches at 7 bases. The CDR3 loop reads CSAKDRLGYNEQFF. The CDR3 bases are TGCAGTGCCAAGGACAGGTTGGGTTACAATGAGCAGTTCTTC.